The 2 T cell receptor beta chains given below trace back to one sample, sequenced in a study of blood T cell repertoires in COVID-19. The method was immunoSEQ multiplex PCR; TCRdb's version includes in-frame clones alone and lacks a portion of them. The sample lists more than 100,000 clones; approximately 87% were seen once. Material for sequencing was peripheral blood. These receptors all come from an older man with active COVID-19.

The chain combines TRBV6-6 with TRBJ2-2; TRBD1 aligns across 8 bases. The V gene end was trimmed by 6 bases and the J gene end by 1 base; junction bases not matched to a gene: 7. This CDR3 spans 16 amino acids. The germline gives CDR1 MNHNY, CDR2 SVGAGI (reference sequence). This CDR3 is CASSAGGTGNTGELFF. CDR3 nucleotides: TGTGCCAGCAGCGCCGGCGGGACAGGGAACACCGGGGAGCTGTTTTTT.

For the CDR3, the DNA is TGTGCCAGCAGCCAGCGGTCAGACGAGCGGTACGAGCAGTACTTC. Translation gives CASSQRSDERYEQYF. The J gene is TRBJ2-7, the V gene TRBV14; weak D call: TRBD2 (5 bases). Germline CDR1 and CDR2: SGHDN and FVKESK. V was pared by 3 bases and J by 4 bases, with 16 bases between. This CDR3 is built from 15 residues.